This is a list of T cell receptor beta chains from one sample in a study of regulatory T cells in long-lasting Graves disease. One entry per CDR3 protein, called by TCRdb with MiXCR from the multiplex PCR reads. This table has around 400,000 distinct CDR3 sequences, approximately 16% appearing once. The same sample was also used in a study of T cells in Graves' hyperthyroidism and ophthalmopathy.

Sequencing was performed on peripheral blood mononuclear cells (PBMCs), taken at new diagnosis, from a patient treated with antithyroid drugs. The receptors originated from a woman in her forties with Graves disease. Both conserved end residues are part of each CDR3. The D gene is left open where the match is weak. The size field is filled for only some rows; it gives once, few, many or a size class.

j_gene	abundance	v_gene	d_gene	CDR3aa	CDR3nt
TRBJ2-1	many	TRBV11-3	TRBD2	CASSYLADVYNEQFF	TGTGCCAGCTCGTACCTAGCGGATGTTTACAATGAGCAGTTCTTC
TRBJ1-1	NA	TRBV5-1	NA	CASSLSGEGGAFF	TGCGCCAGCAGCTTGTCCGGGGAAGGTGGAGCTTTCTTT
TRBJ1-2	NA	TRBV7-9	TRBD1	CASSRPTGDNYGYTF	TGTGCCAGCAGCCGTCCGACAGGGGACAACTATGGCTACACCTTC
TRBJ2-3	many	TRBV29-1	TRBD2	CSVTTGLARADTQYF	TGCAGCGTTACAACTGGACTAGCGAGGGCAGATACGCAGTATTTT
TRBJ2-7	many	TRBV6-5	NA	CASSYGGSYEQYF	TGTGCCAGCAGTTACGGGGGTTCCTACGAGCAGTACTTC
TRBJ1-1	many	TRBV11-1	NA	CASSPQTYLDTEAFF	TGTGCCAGCAGCCCCCAAACCTACTTGGACACTGAAGCTTTCTTT
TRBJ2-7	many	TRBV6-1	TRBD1	CASSEDFRGPEQYF	TGTGCCAGCAGTGAAGACTTCAGGGGGCCCGAGCAGTACTTC
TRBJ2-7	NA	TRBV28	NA	CASSARDWTYKQYF	TGTGCCAGCAGTGCCCGGGACTGGACCTACAAGCAGTACTTC
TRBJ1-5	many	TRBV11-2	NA	CASSLTRWADGNQPQHF	TGTGCCAGCAGCTTAACTCGGTGGGCAGACGGTAATCAGCCCCAGCATTTT
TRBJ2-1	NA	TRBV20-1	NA	CSARGLESSYNEQFF	TGCAGTGCTAGAGGACTCGAAAGCTCCTACAATGAGCAGTTCTTC
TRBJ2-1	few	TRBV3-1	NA	CASSHATHEQFF	TGTGCCAGCAGCCATGCTACCCATGAGCAGTTCTTC
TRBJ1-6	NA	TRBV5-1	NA	CASSRTQVLGNSPLHF	TGCGCCAGCAGCCGTACTCAGGTCCTTGGTAATTCACCCCTCCACTTT
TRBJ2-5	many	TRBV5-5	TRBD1	CASSSGQLGPETQYF	TGTGCCAGCAGCTCGGGACAGCTCGGCCCAGAGACCCAGTACTTC
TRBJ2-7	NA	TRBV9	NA	CASSVGAESEQYF	TGTGCCAGCAGCGTAGGGGCCGAGTCCGAGCAGTACTTC
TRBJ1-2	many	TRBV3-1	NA	CASSHSPRPDYGYTF	TGTGCCAGCAGCCATAGTCCCCGTCCAGATTATGGCTACACCTTC
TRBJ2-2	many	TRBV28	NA	CASGGFGVGNSGELFF	TGTGCCAGCGGGGGGTTCGGAGTGGGGAATTCCGGGGAGCTGTTTTTT
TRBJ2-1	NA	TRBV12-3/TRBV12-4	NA	CASSFLSGPLGNEQFF	TGTGCCAGCAGTTTTCTATCGGGGCCCCTAGGCAATGAGCAGTTCTTC
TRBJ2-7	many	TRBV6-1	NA	CASSLGNTYEQYF	TGTGCCAGCAGTCTCGGGAATACCTACGAGCAGTACTTC
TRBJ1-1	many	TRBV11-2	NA	CASSLGREAFF	TGTGCCAGCAGCTTAGGCAGGGAAGCTTTCTTT
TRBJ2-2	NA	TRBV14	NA	CASSQGIPGAIRTGELFF	TGTGCCAGCAGCCAAGGAATCCCGGGCGCAATACGGACCGGGGAGCTGTTTTTT
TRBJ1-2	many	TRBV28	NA	CASSGFRGYGYTF	TGTGCCAGCAGTGGTTTTCGAGGGTATGGCTACACCTTC
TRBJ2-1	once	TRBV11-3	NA	CASSVFRESYNEQFF	TGTGCCAGCAGCGTCTTTCGGGAGTCCTACAATGAGCAGTTCTTC
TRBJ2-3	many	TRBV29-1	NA	CSVEGGRGVGTDTQYF	TGCAGCGTTGAAGGGGGCAGGGGAGTGGGTACAGATACGCAGTATTTT
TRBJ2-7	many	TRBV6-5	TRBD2	CASSYRAAGGPKYEQYF	TGTGCCAGCAGTTACCGAGCTGCGGGAGGGCCTAAGTACGAGCAGTACTTC
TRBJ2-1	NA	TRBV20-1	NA	CSAETRRGYNEQFF	TGCAGTGCGGAGACTAGGAGAGGCTACAATGAGCAGTTCTTC
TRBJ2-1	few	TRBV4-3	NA	CASSQDKSSSSSYNEQFF	TGCGCCAGCAGCCAAGATAAATCCAGTAGTAGCTCCTACAATGAGCAGTTCTTC
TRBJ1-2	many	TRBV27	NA	CASGTPGQANYGYTF	TGTGCCAGCGGGACCCCGGGACAAGCTAACTATGGCTACACCTTC
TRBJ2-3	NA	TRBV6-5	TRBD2	CASSWGTSGDTDTQYF	TGTGCCAGCAGTTGGGGGACTAGCGGCGACACAGATACGCAGTATTTT
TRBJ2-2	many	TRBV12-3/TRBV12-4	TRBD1	CASIEQGFQNTGELFF	TGTGCCAGCATTGAACAGGGGTTCCAGAACACCGGGGAGCTGTTTTTT